The rows below give T cell receptor beta chains drawn from one sample of a study of CD8+ T cells in alopecia areata. Sequencing used immunoSEQ multiplex PCR; TCRdb keeps in-frame clones, though not all of them. The sample contains 50,000 to 70,000 clones, about 40% of which appear only once. The source material was NKG2D-low CD8+ T cells sorted from blood. Receptor source: a human donor with alopecia areata. CDR3s include the opening cysteine and the closing phenylalanine or tryptophan. A D gene is named only where the DNA matches it firmly. Part of the rows lack a size; the others show once, few, many or a class for expanded clones.

V gene: TRBV6-6
clone size: .
J gene: TRBJ1-6
D gene: TRBD1
CDR3 protein: CASSYGTGISAPLHF
CDR3 DNA: TGTGCCAGCAGTTACGGGACAGGGATATCGGCACCCCTCCACTTT

V gene: TRBV2
clone size: .
J gene: TRBJ1-4
D gene: TRBD1
CDR3 protein: CASSGGQGNEKLFF
CDR3 DNA: TGTGCCAGCAGTGGGGGACAGGGTAATGAAAAACTGTTTTTT

V gene: TRBV4-3
clone size: .
J gene: TRBJ2-7
D gene: .
CDR3 protein: CASSQVLTGDEGRRYEQYF
CDR3 DNA: TGCGCCAGCAGCCAAGTCCTCACGGGAGACGAGGGACGCCGCTACGAGCAGTACTTC

V gene: TRBV7-9
clone size: .
J gene: TRBJ2-1
D gene: .
CDR3 protein: CAISGESEQFF
CDR3 DNA: TGTGCCATCTCGGGGGAATCCGAGCAGTTCTTC

V gene: TRBV19
clone size: .
J gene: TRBJ2-7
D gene: .
CDR3 protein: CARSETLCWEQYF
CDR3 DNA: TGTGCCAGGTCGGAGACCCTCTGTTGGGAGCAGTACTTC

V gene: TRBV4-3
clone size: .
J gene: TRBJ2-7
D gene: .
CDR3 protein: CASSQDRRYQQYF
CDR3 DNA: TGCGCCAGCAGCCAAGATAGGAGATACCAGCAGTACTTC

V gene: TRBV19
clone size: few
J gene: TRBJ2-7
D gene: TRBD2
CDR3 protein: CASSEAGGPHEQYF
CDR3 DNA: TGTGCCAGTAGTGAAGCGGGAGGGCCACACGAGCAGTACTTC

V gene: TRBV19
clone size: .
J gene: TRBJ2-1
D gene: .
CDR3 protein: CASSTGERSYNEQFF
CDR3 DNA: TGTGCCAGTAGTACTGGTGAGCGCTCCTACAATGAGCAGTTCTTC

V gene: TRBV29-1
clone size: few
J gene: TRBJ2-7
D gene: .
CDR3 protein: CSVATGTTYEQYF
CDR3 DNA: TGCAGCGTTGCTACAGGGACAACCTACGAGCAGTACTTC

V gene: TRBV4-3
clone size: .
J gene: TRBJ2-3
D gene: TRBD2
CDR3 protein: CASSQELTSGITDTQYF
CDR3 DNA: TGCGCCAGCAGCCAAGAGCTGACTAGCGGGATCACAGATACGCAGTATTTT

V gene: TRBV9
clone size: medium-sized
J gene: TRBJ1-2
D gene: .
CDR3 protein: CASSLRTDGYTF
CDR3 DNA: TGTGCCAGCAGCTTGAGGACGGATGGCTACACCTTC

V gene: TRBV29-1
clone size: few
J gene: TRBJ2-1
D gene: .
CDR3 protein: CSVEENTYNEQFF
CDR3 DNA: TGCAGCGTTGAAGAGAACACCTACAATGAGCAGTTCTTC

V gene: TRBV5-6
clone size: .
J gene: TRBJ2-7
D gene: .
CDR3 protein: CASRKGTSSYEQYF
CDR3 DNA: TGTGCCAGCAGAAAAGGGACATCCTCCTACGAGCAGTACTTC

V gene: TRBV27
clone size: .
J gene: TRBJ2-7
D gene: TRBD1
CDR3 protein: CASSFGQGYEQYF
CDR3 DNA: TGTGCCAGCAGTTTCGGACAGGGTTACGAGCAGTACTTC

V gene: TRBV14
clone size: few
J gene: TRBJ2-7
D gene: .
CDR3 protein: CASSPRGSPFYEQYF
CDR3 DNA: TGTGCCAGCAGCCCCCGGGGGAGCCCCTTCTACGAGCAGTACTTC

V gene: TRBV2
clone size: .
J gene: TRBJ2-1
D gene: .
CDR3 protein: CASSQYAAAQQGINEQFF
CDR3 DNA: TGTGCCAGCAGTCAATACGCGGCAGCCCAGCAGGGCATCAATGAGCAGTTCTTC

V gene: TRBV29-1
clone size: few
J gene: TRBJ1-2
D gene: .
CDR3 protein: CSVEEKANNYGYTF
CDR3 DNA: TGCAGCGTTGAAGAAAAGGCCAATAACTATGGCTACACCTTC

V gene: TRBV7-9
clone size: few
J gene: TRBJ2-1
D gene: TRBD1
CDR3 protein: CASSMGQVEFF
CDR3 DNA: TGTGCCAGCAGCATGGGACAGGTGGAGTTCTTC

V gene: TRBV7-9
clone size: .
J gene: TRBJ2-3
D gene: .
CDR3 protein: CASFPGTPSTDTQYF
CDR3 DNA: TGTGCCAGCTTTCCCGGGACACCGAGCACAGATACGCAGTATTTT

V gene: TRBV23-1
clone size: .
J gene: TRBJ2-2
D gene: .
CDR3 protein: CARTYAAGELFF
CDR3 DNA: TGCGCCAGAACCTATGCGGCCGGGGAGCTGTTTTTT

V gene: TRBV29-1
clone size: .
J gene: TRBJ2-7
D gene: TRBD1
CDR3 protein: CSVEGAEGQELYEQYF
CDR3 DNA: TGCAGCGTTGAAGGTGCGGAAGGACAGGAGCTGTACGAGCAGTACTTC

V gene: TRBV6-4
clone size: few
J gene: TRBJ2-3
D gene: .
CDR3 protein: CASSAIRGAPDTQYF
CDR3 DNA: TGTGCCAGCAGTGCCATTAGGGGAGCTCCGGATACGCAGTATTTT

V gene: TRBV6-1
clone size: .
J gene: TRBJ1-5
D gene: .
CDR3 protein: CASSLTGYQPQHF
CDR3 DNA: TGTGCCAGCAGTTTGACAGGCTATCAGCCCCAGCATTTT

V gene: TRBV27
clone size: .
J gene: TRBJ1-2
D gene: .
CDR3 protein: CASSLAGNPYGYTF
CDR3 DNA: TGTGCCAGCAGTTTAGCAGGGAACCCATATGGCTACACCTTC

V gene: TRBV29-1
clone size: .
J gene: TRBJ2-6
D gene: TRBD1
CDR3 protein: CSVESPGTGTLEGANVLTF
CDR3 DNA: TGCAGCGTTGAATCTCCCGGGACAGGAACTCTGGAAGGGGCCAACGTCCTGACTTTC

V gene: TRBV2
clone size: .
J gene: TRBJ1-6
D gene: TRBD1
CDR3 protein: CASSDGDRDRTPLHF
CDR3 DNA: TGTGCCAGCAGTGACGGGGACAGGGACAGGACACCCCTCCACTTT

V gene: TRBV29-1
clone size: few
J gene: TRBJ2-2
D gene: TRBD2
CDR3 protein: CSVLARGSNTGELFF
CDR3 DNA: TGCAGCGTGTTGGCGCGGGGGTCGAACACCGGGGAGCTGTTTTTT

V gene: TRBV29-1
clone size: .
J gene: TRBJ2-3
D gene: .
CDR3 protein: CSVEERWRQDTQYF
CDR3 DNA: TGCAGCGTTGAAGAGCGGTGGAGACAAGATACGCAGTATTTT

V gene: TRBV27
clone size: .
J gene: TRBJ2-5
D gene: .
CDR3 protein: CASSLGQGSQETQYF
CDR3 DNA: TGTGCCAGCAGTTTAGGGCAGGGTTCTCAAGAGACCCAGTACTTC

V gene: TRBV19
clone size: .
J gene: TRBJ1-2
D gene: .
CDR3 protein: CASSIESFSITNYGYTF
CDR3 DNA: TGTGCCAGTAGTATAGAATCCTTCTCCATCACTAACTATGGCTACACCTTC

V gene: TRBV7-2
clone size: .
J gene: TRBJ2-3
D gene: .
CDR3 protein: CASSLRLGTDTQYF
CDR3 DNA: TGTGCCAGCAGCTTACGTCTAGGCACAGATACGCAGTATTTT

V gene: TRBV27
clone size: .
J gene: TRBJ2-1
D gene: .
CDR3 protein: CASSPPGAYNEQFF
CDR3 DNA: TGTGCCAGCAGTCCTCCGGGGGCCTACAATGAGCAGTTCTTC

V gene: TRBV28
clone size: .
J gene: TRBJ2-7
D gene: .
CDR3 protein: CASSDGLREQYF
CDR3 DNA: TGTGCCAGCTCGGACGGTCTGCGCGAGCAGTACTTC

V gene: TRBV29-1
clone size: .
J gene: TRBJ2-2
D gene: TRBD1
CDR3 protein: CSVVDGTGPSGELFF
CDR3 DNA: TGCAGCGTTGTAGATGGGACAGGGCCCAGCGGGGAGCTGTTTTTT

V gene: TRBV4-1
clone size: .
J gene: TRBJ2-7
D gene: TRBD1
CDR3 protein: CASSQDSKTGTYEQYF
CDR3 DNA: TGCGCCAGCAGCCAAGACTCCAAGACAGGGACCTACGAGCAGTACTTC

V gene: TRBV7-9
clone size: few
J gene: TRBJ2-6
D gene: TRBD1
CDR3 protein: CASRLRQGETGANVLTF
CDR3 DNA: TGTGCCAGCAGGTTAAGACAGGGAGAGACTGGGGCCAACGTCCTGACTTTC

V gene: TRBV5-6
clone size: once
J gene: TRBJ2-7
D gene: .
CDR3 protein: CASSWGTGLYEQYF
CDR3 DNA: TGTGCCAGCAGCTGGGGGACGGGCCTCTACGAGCAGTACTTC

V gene: TRBV19
clone size: .
J gene: TRBJ2-2
D gene: .
CDR3 protein: CASRSMTRGTGELFF
CDR3 DNA: TGTGCCAGTAGATCCATGACCAGGGGCACCGGGGAGCTGTTTTTT

V gene: TRBV9
clone size: few
J gene: TRBJ2-2
D gene: .
CDR3 protein: CASSSPWDGSDTGELFF
CDR3 DNA: TGTGCCAGCAGCTCCCCCTGGGACGGAAGTGACACCGGGGAGCTGTTTTTT

V gene: TRBV29-1
clone size: .
J gene: TRBJ2-1
D gene: TRBD2
CDR3 protein: CSVEGGRARGEQFF
CDR3 DNA: TGCAGCGTTGAAGGCGGGAGGGCCCGCGGTGAGCAGTTCTTC

V gene: TRBV6-5
clone size: few
J gene: TRBJ2-1
D gene: .
CDR3 protein: CASSPGTKHEQFF
CDR3 DNA: TGTGCCAGCAGTCCCGGGACAAAGCATGAGCAGTTCTTC

V gene: TRBV30
clone size: .
J gene: TRBJ2-1
D gene: .
CDR3 protein: CASQIRGSSYNEQFF
CDR3 DNA: TGTGCCTCCCAGATTCGGGGGTCCTCCTACAATGAGCAGTTCTTC

V gene: TRBV29-1
clone size: few
J gene: TRBJ1-1
D gene: TRBD1
CDR3 protein: CSVEDGRGHTEAFF
CDR3 DNA: TGCAGCGTTGAAGATGGCAGGGGGCACACTGAAGCTTTCTTT

V gene: TRBV29-1
clone size: .
J gene: TRBJ1-1
D gene: TRBD1
CDR3 protein: CSVLGTGGNTEAFF
CDR3 DNA: TGCAGCGTCCTCGGGACAGGGGGGAACACTGAAGCTTTCTTT

V gene: TRBV29-1
clone size: .
J gene: TRBJ2-1
D gene: TRBD2
CDR3 protein: CSVDRASGMSNEQFF
CDR3 DNA: TGCAGCGTCGACAGGGCTAGCGGGATGAGCAATGAGCAGTTCTTC

V gene: TRBV7-2
clone size: .
J gene: TRBJ1-2
D gene: .
CDR3 protein: CASSPGGAAYGYTF
CDR3 DNA: TGTGCCAGCAGCCCCGGGGGGGCGGCCTATGGCTACACCTTC